The clone carrying this T cell receptor beta chain was observed a few times. TCR cDNA was made by 5'RACE template switching, adding a universal primer site and UMIs. TCRdb independently ran MiXCR on the 5' RACE reads; one entry per CDR3 protein. In the table there are 60,000 to 95,000 distinct CDR3 sequences, more than 5.5% of which are singletons. The CDR3 totals 16 residues. Germline CDR1 is LGHNA and CDR2 is YNFKEQ. J lost 5 bases, V lost 4 bases, and 7 bases had no gene match. The data were obtained in a study of T cells after yellow fever vaccination. The sequence came from a man between 18 and 35 years old who received the YFV17D yellow fever vaccine. Sample: CD8+ T cells sorted from PBMCs, taken 9 to 11 days after the first yellow fever vaccination. The rearrangement joins TRBV4-2 to TRBJ2-3; TRBD2 agrees at 12 bases. Written as DNA, the CDR3 is TGTGCCAGCAGCCCTCTAGCGGGGGGGGGTGGAGATACGCAGTATTTT. This sequence encodes CASSPLAGGGGDTQYF.